This T cell receptor (beta chain) appears in the sequencing data of a study of cytotoxic CD8 clonotypes in ibrutinib-treated CLL. Study context: The subjects consisted of 11 relapsed/refractory and more than 14 treatment-naive individuals, with about 17 IGHV unmutated. The samples contained roughly 240,000 productive templates on average. They also contained an average of 94,082 productive rearrangements. Study findings and constraints: Public clonotypes proved infrequent, and on treatment they shrank or remained steady.

Assay used: immunoSEQ multiplex PCR; TCRdb lists only in-frame clones, some missing. The sample yields 330,000 or so clones, 67% seen once. Cryopreserved PBMCs were the source of around 2 micrograms of genomic DNA, which went to TCR beta libraries. Points on this clone: Antigen specificity is unknown.

Trimming took 4 bases from V and 2 from J, leaving 12 bases between them. The CDR3 spans 15 residues. From germline, CDR1 is SGHTA and CDR2 FQGTGA. The clonotype originates from a human donor with chronic lymphocytic leukemia. The V and J genes are TRBV7-3 and TRBJ2-1, with D perhaps matching TRBD1 (5 bases). The sequences come from PBMCs, collected after 36 months of ibrutinib treatment. CDR3 residues: CASSSTDNTYNEQFF. The CDR3 coding sequence is TGTGCCAGCAGCTCTACGGACAACACCTACAATGAGCAGTTCTTC.